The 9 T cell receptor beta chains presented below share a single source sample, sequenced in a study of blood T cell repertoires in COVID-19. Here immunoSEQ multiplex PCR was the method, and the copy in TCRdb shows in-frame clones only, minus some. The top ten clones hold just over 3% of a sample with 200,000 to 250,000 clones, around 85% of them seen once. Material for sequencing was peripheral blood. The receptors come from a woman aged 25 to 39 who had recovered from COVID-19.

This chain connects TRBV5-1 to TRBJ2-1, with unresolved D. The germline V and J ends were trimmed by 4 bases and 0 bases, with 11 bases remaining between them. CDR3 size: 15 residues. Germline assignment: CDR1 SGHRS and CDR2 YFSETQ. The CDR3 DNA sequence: TGCGCCAGCAGCCTACGACGGAGCTCCTACAATGAGCAGTTCTTC. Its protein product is CASSLRRSSYNEQFF.

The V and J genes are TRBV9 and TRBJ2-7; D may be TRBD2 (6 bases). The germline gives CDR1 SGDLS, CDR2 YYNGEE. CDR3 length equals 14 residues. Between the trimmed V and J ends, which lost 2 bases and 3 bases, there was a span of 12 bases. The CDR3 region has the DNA TGTGCCAGCAGCGTGGGGGGTTTCAACTACGAGCAGTACTTC. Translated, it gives CASSVGGFNYEQYF.

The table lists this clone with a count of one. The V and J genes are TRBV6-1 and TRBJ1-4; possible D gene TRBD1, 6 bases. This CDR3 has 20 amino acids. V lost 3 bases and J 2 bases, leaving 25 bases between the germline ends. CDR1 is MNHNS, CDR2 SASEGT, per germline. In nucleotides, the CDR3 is TGTGCCAGCAGTGACTTTCTCCAGATCCAGGGGATTGGGACTAATGAAAAACTGTTTTTT. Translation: CASSDFLQIQGIGTNEKLFF.

The CDR3 protein is CASSSTATRYNEQFF. Written as DNA, the CDR3 is TGTGCCAGCAGCTCAACGGCTACTAGGTACAATGAGCAGTTCTTC. This chain uses TRBV13 with TRBJ2-1; TRBD2 might be the D (5 bases). The length of the CDR3 is 15 residues. V gave up 4 bases and J gave up 4 bases, with 14 bases separating them. Per germline, CDR1 PRHDT and CDR2 FYEKMQ (reference sequence).

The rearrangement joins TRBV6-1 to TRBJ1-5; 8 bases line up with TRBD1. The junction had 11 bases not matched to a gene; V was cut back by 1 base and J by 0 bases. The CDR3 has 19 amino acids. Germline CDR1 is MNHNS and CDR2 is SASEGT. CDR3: CASSEGTGFALYSNQPQHF. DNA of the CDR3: TGTGCCAGCAGTGAAGGGACAGGGTTTGCCCTTTATAGCAATCAGCCCCAGCATTTT.

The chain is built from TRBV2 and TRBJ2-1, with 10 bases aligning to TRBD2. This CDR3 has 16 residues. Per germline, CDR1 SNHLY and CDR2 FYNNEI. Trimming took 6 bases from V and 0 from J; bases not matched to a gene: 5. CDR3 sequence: CASRGASGGSYNEQFF. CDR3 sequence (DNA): TGTGCCAGCAGGGGAGCTAGCGGGGGCTCCTACAATGAGCAGTTCTTC. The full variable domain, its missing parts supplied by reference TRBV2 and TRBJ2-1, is EPEVTQTPSHQVTQMGQEVILRCVPISNHLYFYWYRQILGQKVEFLVSFYNNEISEKSEIFDDQFSVERPDGSNFTLKIRSTKLEDSAMYFCASRGASGGSYNEQFFGPGTRLTVL.

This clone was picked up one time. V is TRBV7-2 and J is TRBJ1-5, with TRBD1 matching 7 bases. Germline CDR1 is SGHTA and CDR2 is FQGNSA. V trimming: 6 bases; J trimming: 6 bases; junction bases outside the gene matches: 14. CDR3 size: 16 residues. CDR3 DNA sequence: TGTGCCAGCAGTTTATCAGGTGGCCAGGGGGTTCAGCCCCAGCATTTT. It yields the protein CASSLSGGQGVQPQHF.

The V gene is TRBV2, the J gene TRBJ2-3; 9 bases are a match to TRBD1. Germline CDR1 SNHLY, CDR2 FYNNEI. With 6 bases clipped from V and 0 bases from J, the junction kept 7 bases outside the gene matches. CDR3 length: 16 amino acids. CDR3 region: CASRLQGARSTDTQYF. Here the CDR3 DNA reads TGTGCCAGCAGATTACAGGGGGCGCGAAGCACAGATACGCAGTATTTT.

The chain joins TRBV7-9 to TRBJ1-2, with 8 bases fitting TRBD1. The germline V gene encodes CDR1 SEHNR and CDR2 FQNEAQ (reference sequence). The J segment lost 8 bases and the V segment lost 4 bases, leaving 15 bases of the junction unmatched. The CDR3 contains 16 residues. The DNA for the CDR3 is TGTGCCAGCAGCTCACCTAACCCCGGACAGGGCGGGGGCTACACCTTC. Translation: CASSSPNPGQGGGYTF.